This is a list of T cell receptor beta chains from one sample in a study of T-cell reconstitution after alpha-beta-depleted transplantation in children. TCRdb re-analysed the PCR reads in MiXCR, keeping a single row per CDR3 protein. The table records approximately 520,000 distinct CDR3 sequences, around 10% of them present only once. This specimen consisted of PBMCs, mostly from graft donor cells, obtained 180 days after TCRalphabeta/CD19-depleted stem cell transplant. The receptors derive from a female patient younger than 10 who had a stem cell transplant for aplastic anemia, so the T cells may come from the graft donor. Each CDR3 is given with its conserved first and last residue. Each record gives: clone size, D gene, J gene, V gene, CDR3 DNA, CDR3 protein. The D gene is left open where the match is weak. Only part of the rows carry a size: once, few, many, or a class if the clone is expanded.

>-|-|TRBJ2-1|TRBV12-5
TGTGCTAGTGGTACTAGGCGCGATGAGCAGTTCTTC
CASGTRRDEQFF
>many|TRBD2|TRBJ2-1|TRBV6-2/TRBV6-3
TGTGCCACCTCCGGGGGGGCGAGGAATGAGCAGTTCTTC
CATSGGARNEQFF
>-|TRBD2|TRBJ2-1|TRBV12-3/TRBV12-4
TGTGCCAGCAGTCTCCCCACAGCGGGAGGCCACACGTTCAATGAGCAGTTCTTC
CASSLPTAGGHTFNEQFF
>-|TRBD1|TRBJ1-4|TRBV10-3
TGTGCCATCAGGGAGGGACAGGGGAATGAAAAACTGTTTTTT
CAIREGQGNEKLFF
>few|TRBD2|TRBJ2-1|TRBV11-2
TGTGCCAGCAGCTCACCACTAGCGGGAGGGCTCGAGGTTTGCAATGAGCAGTTCTTC
CASSSPLAGGLEVCNEQFF
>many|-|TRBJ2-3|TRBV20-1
TGCAGTGCTAGAGAAGGAGCCCTGACAGATACGCAGTATTTT
CSAREGALTDTQYF
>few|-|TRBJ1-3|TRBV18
TGTGCCAGCTCACCAGTTCAGGACTCTGGAAACACCATATATTTT
CASSPVQDSGNTIYF
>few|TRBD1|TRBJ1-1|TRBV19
TGTGCCAGTAGTCTCCGATCCGGGACAGGGTGGGTAATGAACACTGAAGCTTTCTTT
CASSLRSGTGWVMNTEAFF
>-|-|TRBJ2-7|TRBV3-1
TGTGCCAGCAGCCAAGAAGCCTGGAAGTACTTC
CASSQEAWKYF
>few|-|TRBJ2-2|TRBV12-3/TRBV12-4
TGTGCCAGCAGCCTGCAGAGAACCGGGGAGCTGTTTTTT
CASSLQRTGELFF
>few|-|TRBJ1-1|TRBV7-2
TGTGCCAGCAGCTTAGGGCCAACCAACACTGAAGCTTTCTTT
CASSLGPTNTEAFF
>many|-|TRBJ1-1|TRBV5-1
TGCGCCAGCAGATCCAACGGCATCCCCGCTGAAGCTTTCTTT
CASRSNGIPAEAFF
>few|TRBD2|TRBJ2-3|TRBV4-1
TGCGCCAGCAGCCAGGGACTAGCGGGAGCGTCCACAGATACGCAGTATTTT
CASSQGLAGASTDTQYF
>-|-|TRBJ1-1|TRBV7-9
TGTGCCAGCACTGGGGCAGCTGAAGCTTTCTTT
CASTGAAEAFF
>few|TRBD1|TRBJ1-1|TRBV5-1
TGCGCCAGCAGCTGGGGGGACAGGGGTTTCACTGAAGCTTTCTTT
CASSWGDRGFTEAFF
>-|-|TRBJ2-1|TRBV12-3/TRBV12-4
TGTGCCAGCAGTTTGCCACTTTTAATCCAGTTCTTC
CASSLPLLIQFF
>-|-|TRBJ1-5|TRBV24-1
TGTGCCACCAGTGACCCCGGCAGGGGCGGCAATCAGCCCCAGCATTTT
CATSDPGRGGNQPQHF
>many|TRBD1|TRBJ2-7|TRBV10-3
TGTGCCATCAGTGAGGGGGGACAGGCCTACGAGCAGTACTTC
CAISEGGQAYEQYF
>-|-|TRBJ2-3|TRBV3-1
TGTGCCAGCAGCCAAGGGCAGGGAGTGGGCACAGATACGCAGTATTTT
CASSQGQGVGTDTQYF
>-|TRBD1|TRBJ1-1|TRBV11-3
TGTGCCAGCAGGGGACAGGAATCTGAAGCTTTCTTT
CASRGQESEAFF
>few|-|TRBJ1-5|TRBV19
TGTGCCAGTAGGGAAGGGAGCAATCAGCCCCAGCATTTT
CASREGSNQPQHF
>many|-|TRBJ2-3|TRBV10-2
TGCGCCAGCAGTGATAGGGGGGGCACCTCGAATAGCGATACGCAGTATTTT
CASSDRGGTSNSDTQYF
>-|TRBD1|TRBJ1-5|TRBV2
TGTGCCAGCAGTCAAATAAGGGGGACAGGGGGGGGCAATCAGCCCCAGCATTTT
CASSQIRGTGGGNQPQHF
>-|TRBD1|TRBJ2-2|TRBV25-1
TGTGCCAGCAGTATGACAGGGCCTAACACCGGGGAGCTGTTTTTT
CASSMTGPNTGELFF
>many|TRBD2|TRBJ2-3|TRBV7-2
TGTGCCAGCAGCTTAAGGCCGGGACTACACACAGATACGCAGTATTTT
CASSLRPGLHTDTQYF
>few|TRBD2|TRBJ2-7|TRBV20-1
TGCAGTTCCCCCCCCTTAGCGGGAGCGGGTCACGAGCAGTACTTC
CSSPPLAGAGHEQYF
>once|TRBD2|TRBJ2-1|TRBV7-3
TGTGCCAGCAGCTTTACTAGCGGGAGAAGGAATGAGCAGTTCTTC
CASSFTSGRRNEQFF
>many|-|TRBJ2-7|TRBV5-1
TGCGCCAGCAGCTCCGGACAGCTCTACGAGCAGTACTTC
CASSSGQLYEQYF
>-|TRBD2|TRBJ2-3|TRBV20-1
TGCAGTGCTAGAAGCCCCGGGACTAGCGGCACAGATACGCAGTATTTT
CSARSPGTSGTDTQYF
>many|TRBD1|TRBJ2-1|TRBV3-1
TGTGCCAGCAGCTCTGGACAGGGGGCTAATGAGCAGTTCTTC
CASSSGQGANEQFF
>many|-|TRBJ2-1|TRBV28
TGTGCCAGCAGTTTATGGACAATAACCCACAATGAGCAGTTCTTC
CASSLWTITHNEQFF
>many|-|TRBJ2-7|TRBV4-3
TGCGCCAGCAGCCAAGACGTGGGACCCTCGTTCTACGAGCAGTACTTC
CASSQDVGPSFYEQYF
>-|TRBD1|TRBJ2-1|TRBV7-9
TGTGCCAGCAGCTTAATTGGACAGGGGGCGGTTGAGCAGTTCTTC
CASSLIGQGAVEQFF
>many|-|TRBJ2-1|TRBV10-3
TGTGCCATCAGTGAGGGCAATGAGCAGTTCTTC
CAISEGNEQFF
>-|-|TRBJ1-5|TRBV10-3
TGTGCCATCAGAGATGGGACTGGGGGGCAGCCCCAGCATTTT
CAIRDGTGGQPQHF
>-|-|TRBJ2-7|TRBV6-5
TGTGCCAGCAGTTTTCGGACCCCGGGGGACGAGCAGTACTTC
CASSFRTPGDEQYF
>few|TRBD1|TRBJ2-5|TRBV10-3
TGTGCCATCAAGGGGACAGGGGAAGGGGCACAAGAGACCCAGTACTTC
CAIKGTGEGAQETQYF
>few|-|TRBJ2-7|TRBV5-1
TGCGCCAGCAGCTTCGAGGGGTGGCGCGAGCAGTACTTC
CASSFEGWREQYF
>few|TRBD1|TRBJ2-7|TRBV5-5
TGTGCCAGCAGCGCTGCCGGGACAGGGGTACACGAGCAGTACTTC
CASSAAGTGVHEQYF
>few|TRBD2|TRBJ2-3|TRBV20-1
TGCAGTGCTAGGAGCCGGGACTACCACACAGATACGCAGTATTTT
CSARSRDYHTDTQYF
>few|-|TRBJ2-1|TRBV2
TGTGCCAGCGGGGAACTAGCAGCATACAATGAGCAGTTCTTC
CASGELAAYNEQFF
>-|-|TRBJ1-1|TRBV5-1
TGCGCCAGCAGCGCGGAGGGGTCTTGGGGGAACACTGAAGCTTTCTTT
CASSAEGSWGNTEAFF
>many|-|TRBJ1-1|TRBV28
TGTGCCAGCAGTGCCTCACCGACAGTGAACACTGAAGCTTTCTTT
CASSASPTVNTEAFF